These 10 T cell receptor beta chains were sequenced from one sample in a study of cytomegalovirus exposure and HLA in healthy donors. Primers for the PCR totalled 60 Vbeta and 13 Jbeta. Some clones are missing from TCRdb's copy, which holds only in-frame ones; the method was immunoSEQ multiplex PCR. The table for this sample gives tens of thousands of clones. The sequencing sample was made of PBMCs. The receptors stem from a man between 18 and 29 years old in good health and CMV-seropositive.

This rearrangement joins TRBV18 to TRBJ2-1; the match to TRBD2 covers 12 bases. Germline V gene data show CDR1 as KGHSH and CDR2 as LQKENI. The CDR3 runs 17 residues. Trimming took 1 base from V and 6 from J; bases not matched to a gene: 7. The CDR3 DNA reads TGTGCCAGCTCACCACGTGAGACTAGCGGGAGTTTCAATGAGCAGTTCTTC. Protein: CASSPRETSGSFNEQFF.

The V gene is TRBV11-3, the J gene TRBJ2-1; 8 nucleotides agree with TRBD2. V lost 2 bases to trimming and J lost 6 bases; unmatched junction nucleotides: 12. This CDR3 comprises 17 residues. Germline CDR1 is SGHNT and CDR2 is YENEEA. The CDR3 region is CASSLRPWEREFNEQFF. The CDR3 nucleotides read TGTGCCAGCAGCTTACGCCCTTGGGAGCGGGAGTTCAATGAGCAGTTCTTC.

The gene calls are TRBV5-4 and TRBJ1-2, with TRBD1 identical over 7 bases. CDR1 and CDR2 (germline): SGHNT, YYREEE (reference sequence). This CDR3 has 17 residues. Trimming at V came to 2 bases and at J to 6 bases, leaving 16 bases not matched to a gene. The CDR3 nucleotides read TGTGCCAGCAGCTTTACCCCTTCGACGACAGGGATCGATGGCTACACCTTC. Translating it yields CASSFTPSTTGIDGYTF. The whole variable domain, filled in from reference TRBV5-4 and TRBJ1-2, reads ETGVTQSPTHLIKTRGQQVTLRCSSQSGHNTVSWYQQALGQGPQFIFQYYREEENGRGNFPPRFSGLQFPNYSSELNVNALELDDSALYLCASSFTPSTTGIDGYTFGSGTRLTVV.

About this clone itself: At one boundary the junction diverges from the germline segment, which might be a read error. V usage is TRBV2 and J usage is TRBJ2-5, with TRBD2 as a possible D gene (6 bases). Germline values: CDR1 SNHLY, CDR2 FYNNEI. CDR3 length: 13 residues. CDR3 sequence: CASSGDFQDTQYF. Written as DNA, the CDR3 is TGTGCCAGCAGTGGGGACTTTCAAGATACCCAGTACTTC.

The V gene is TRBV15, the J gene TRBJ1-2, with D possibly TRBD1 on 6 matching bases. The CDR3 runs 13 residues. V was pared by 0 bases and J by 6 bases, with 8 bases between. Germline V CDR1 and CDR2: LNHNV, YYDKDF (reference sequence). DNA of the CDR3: TGTGCCACCAGCAGAGAAGAGGGGGATGGCTACACCTTC. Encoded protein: CATSREEGDGYTF.

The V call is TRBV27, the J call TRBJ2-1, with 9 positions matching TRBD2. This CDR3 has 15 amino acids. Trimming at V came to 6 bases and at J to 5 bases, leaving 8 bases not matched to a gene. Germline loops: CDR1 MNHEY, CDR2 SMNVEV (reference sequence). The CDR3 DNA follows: TGTGCCAGCAGGCCTCTAGCGGGGTGGGACAATGAGCAGTTCTTC. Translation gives CASRPLAGWDNEQFF.

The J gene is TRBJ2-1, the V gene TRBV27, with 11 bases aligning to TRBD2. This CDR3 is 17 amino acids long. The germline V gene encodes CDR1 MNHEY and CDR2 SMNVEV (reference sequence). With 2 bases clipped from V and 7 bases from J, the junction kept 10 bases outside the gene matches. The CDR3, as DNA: TGTGCCAGCAGTTTACCAGGTAGCGGGAGGGCCAGGAATGAGCAGTTCTTC. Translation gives CASSLPGSGRARNEQFF.

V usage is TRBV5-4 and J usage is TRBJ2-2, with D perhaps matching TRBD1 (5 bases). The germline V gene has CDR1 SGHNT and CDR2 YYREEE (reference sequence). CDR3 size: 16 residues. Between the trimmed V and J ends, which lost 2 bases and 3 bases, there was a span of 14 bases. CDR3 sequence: CASSLVGQGHTGELFF. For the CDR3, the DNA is TGTGCCAGCAGCTTAGTGGGGCAGGGCCACACCGGGGAGCTGTTTTTT.

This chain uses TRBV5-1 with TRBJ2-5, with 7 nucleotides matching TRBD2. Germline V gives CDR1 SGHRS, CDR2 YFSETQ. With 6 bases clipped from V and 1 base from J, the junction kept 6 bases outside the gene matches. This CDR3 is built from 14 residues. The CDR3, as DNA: TGCGCCAGCAAAATCGGGAGGCCCCAAGAGACCCAGTACTTC. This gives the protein CASKIGRPQETQYF.

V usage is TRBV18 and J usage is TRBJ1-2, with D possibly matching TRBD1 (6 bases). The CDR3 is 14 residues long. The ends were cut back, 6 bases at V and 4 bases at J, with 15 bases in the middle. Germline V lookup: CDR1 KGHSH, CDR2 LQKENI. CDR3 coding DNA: TGTGCCAGCTCGGATTCACAGGGCGGCTATGGCTACACCTTC. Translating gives CASSDSQGGYGYTF.